This TCR beta chain stems from a study of cytomegalovirus exposure and HLA in healthy donors. Whole-study findings and limits: Several of the most significant clusters appeared, in a later analysis, to be linked to common viral pathogens.

The CDR3 is 15 residues long. Looked up from germline, CDR1 is SGHDT and CDR2 is YYEEEE. V lost 2 bases and J 4 bases, leaving 13 bases between the germline ends. As for this clone: Its antigen remains unidentified.

The PCR had 60 Vbeta and 13 Jbeta primers. Here immunoSEQ multiplex PCR was the method, and the copy in TCRdb shows in-frame clones only, minus some. The data hold over 100,000 clones, with approximately 70% observed a single time. This receptor was identified in a man younger than 40 in good health and CMV-seropositive. The chain employs TRBV5-6 and TRBJ1-5; D is ambiguous. The sequenced sample was PBMCs. The CDR3 sequence: CASSLSLEDNQPQHF. The CDR3 coding sequence is TGTGCCAGCAGCTTATCTCTCGAGGATAATCAGCCCCAGCATTTT.